The 26 T cell receptor beta chains in this list originate from one sample, sequenced in a study of human T cells and chemical hapten exposure. Time point denoted: patch test 1, 2 weeks after DPC sensitization. As to treatment: therapeutic diphenylcyclopropenone sensitization with weekly scalp DPC. TCRdb reanalysed the RACE reads using MiXCR and keeps one entry per CDR3 protein. The data hold 300,000 to 450,000 distinct CDR3 sequences, with approximately 4.4% observed a single time. The specimen was whole blood, collected in connection with sensitization to the hapten diphenylcyclopropenone (DPC). These receptors were collected from a woman in her forties or fifties with alopecia areata. Some clones in this sample may be carry-over from other donors' samples.

This clonotype has ten or more counts. V is TRBV6-1 and J is TRBJ1-2; TRBD1 matches at 11 bases. Germline values: CDR1 MNHNS, CDR2 SASEGT. CDR3 length: 14 residues. Trimming cost V 4 bases and J 7 bases; bases outside gene matches: 5. The CDR3 DNA sequence: TGTGCCAGCAGTGCCGGGACAGGGGGAAGTGGCTACACCTTC. It is translated as CASSAGTGGSGYTF.

The CDR3: CSASQAADTQYF. DNA for the CDR3: TGCAGTGCTAGCCAAGCCGCAGATACGCAGTATTTT. The chain combines TRBV20-1 with TRBJ2-3; no clear D. The V end lost 3 bases, the J end lost 4 bases, and 8 bases lay between the germline ends. The CDR3 is made up of 12 amino acids. Germline assignment: CDR1 DFQATT and CDR2 SNEGSKA (reference sequence).

This clonotype came up many times. The chain uses TRBV5-5 and TRBJ2-2; 9 bases are a match to TRBD1. CDR1 and CDR2 from the germline V gene are SGHKS and YYEKEE (reference sequence). J was trimmed by 6 bases and V by 4 bases; bases with no gene match: 10. The CDR3 covers 16 residues. CDR3 in DNA: TGTGCCAGCAGCCACCTCGGGGACAGGGTGTCCGGGGAGCTGTTTTTT. Its translation: CASSHLGDRVSGELFF.

This clonotype was seen repeatedly, ten times or more. This chain joins TRBV18 and TRBJ2-5; D remains unclear. Germline-derived CDR1 and CDR2 are KGHSH and LQKENI. There are 14 residues in the CDR3. V lost 3 bases and J lost 5, with 13 bases in between. This CDR3 is CASSPLPGSETQYF. The CDR3 DNA follows: TGTGCCAGCTCACCCCTCCCGGGCTCGGAGACCCAGTACTTC. Drawing the rest from reference TRBV18 and TRBJ2-5, the complete variable domain is NAGVMQNPRHLVRRRGQEARLRCSPMKGHSHVYWYRQLPEEGLKFMVYLQKENIIDESGMPKERFSAEFPKEGPSILRIQQVVRGDSAAYFCASSPLPGSETQYFGPGTRLLVL.

In this sample, this clonotype turned up many times. V is TRBV9 and J is TRBJ2-1; 11 positions match TRBD2. The CDR3 length is 17 residues. The germline V gene has CDR1 SGDLS and CDR2 YYNGEE. Trimming took 0 bases from V and 3 from J; bases not matched to a gene: 5. DNA for the CDR3: TGTGCCAGCAGCGTAGCTAGCGGGGGGCGCTTCTACAATGAGCAGTTCTTC. This translates into CASSVASGGRFYNEQFF.

This clonotype appeared many times. The CDR3 spells CASSLGRLIETQYF. CDR3 DNA: TGTGCCAGCAGCTTAGGCAGGTTGATAGAGACCCAGTACTTC. V and J are TRBV7-8 and TRBJ2-5, with D unresolved. Germline CDR1 reads SGHVS; CDR2 reads FQNEAQ. With 1 base removed from V and 4 bases from J, the gap between germline ends came to 10 bases. The CDR3 has 14 amino acids.

This clonotype has a count of ten or more. The rearrangement links TRBV7-9 to TRBJ1-1, with D perhaps matching TRBD1 (5 bases). Germline V gives CDR1 SEHNR, CDR2 FQNEAQ (reference sequence). CDR3 length: 13 residues. The V end was cut by 5 bases, the J end by 6 bases, with 13 bases between. CDR3 in DNA: TGTGCCAGCAGCCCTCATACGGGGGCTGAAGCTTTCTTT. This sequence encodes CASSPHTGAEAFF.

In its sample, this clonotype was seen many times. The V call is TRBV7-9, the J call TRBJ1-1; D gene unclear. This CDR3 spans 14 amino acids. Trimming shortened V by 1 base and J by 0 bases, and 6 bases separated the two germline ends. From germline, CDR1 is SEHNR and CDR2 FQNEAQ (reference sequence). As DNA, the CDR3 is TGTGCCAGCAGCTTAGGCGAGATGAACACTGAAGCTTTCTTT. As protein: CASSLGEMNTEAFF.

V is TRBV12-3 or TRBV12-4 and J is TRBJ1-2, with 9 bases lining up with TRBD1. J was trimmed by 6 bases and V by 6 bases; bases with no gene match: 8. This CDR3 has 14 amino acids. This CDR3 is CASRLGQGSHGYTF. In nucleotides, the CDR3 is TGTGCCAGCAGACTGGGACAGGGAAGTCATGGCTACACCTTC.

The J gene is TRBJ2-2, the V gene TRBV12-3 or TRBV12-4, with no clear D. The CDR3 extends over 13 amino acids. Trimming pared 2 bases from V and 7 bases from J, leaving 8 bases between. Here the CDR3 reads CASSLMGIGELFF. CDR3 bases: TGTGCCAGCAGTTTAATGGGGATCGGGGAGCTGTTTTTT.

This clonotype was counted many times. The V gene is TRBV24-1, the J gene TRBJ2-2, with 10 bases that match TRBD2. This CDR3 is 15 amino acids long. The germline V gene encodes CDR1 KGHDR and CDR2 SFDVKD. J gave up 4 bases and V 7 bases, and 5 bases lay outside the gene matches. The CDR3 loop reads CATSLAGEITGELFF. The CDR3 coding sequence is TGTGCCACCAGCCTAGCGGGAGAAATCACCGGGGAGCTGTTTTTT.

Regarding this clonotype: A single base separates this from a much larger clone, so it may be a read error. This chain connects TRBV28 to TRBJ1-5; a possible D gene is TRBD1 (6 bases). Germline assignment: CDR1 MDHEN and CDR2 SYDVKM. V lost 3 bases to trimming and J lost 5 bases, with 14 bases between them. The CDR3 consists of 15 residues. The CDR3 DNA sequence: TGTGCCAGCAGTTTCCGCCGGACAGAGGATCAGCCCCAGCATTTT. Its translation is CASSFRRTEDQPQHF.

This clonotype was seen more than once but under ten times. The chain joins TRBV18 to TRBJ1-1, with a tentative D call TRBD1 (5 bases). This CDR3 contains 15 residues. CDR1 KGHSH and CDR2 LQKENI come from the germline V gene. V dropped 3 bases and J dropped 5 bases, with 16 bases sitting between them. The CDR3 nucleotides read TGTGCCAGCTCACCGTCACCAGGGCCGCTTACTGAAGCTTTCTTT. Translation gives CASSPSPGPLTEAFF.

This clonotype was observed at least ten times. The rearrangement links TRBV7-2 to TRBJ2-3; D may match TRBD1 or TRBD2 (6 bases each). The germline gives CDR1 SGHTA, CDR2 FQGNSA. The CDR3 runs 13 residues. Deletions cut 8 bases from V and 5 bases from J, with 14 bases between. CDR3 sequence reads: CASYEGGGDTQYF. In DNA form, the CDR3 reads TGTGCCAGCTACGAGGGGGGTGGAGATACGCAGTATTTT. Based on the CDR3 plus reference TRBV7-2 and TRBJ2-3, the full variable domain is GAGVSQSPSNKVTEKGKDVELRCDPISGHTALYWYRQSLGQGLEFLIYFQGNSAPDKSGLPSDRFSAERTGGSVSTLTIQRTQQEDSAVYLCASYEGGGDTQYFGPGTRLTVL.

This clonotype came up many times. The chain uses TRBV6-5 and TRBJ1-2; maybe TRBD1 (5 bases). This CDR3 has 12 residues. V was cut by 6 bases and J by 8 bases, with 13 bases left in between. Germline V gene sequence: CDR1 MNHEY, CDR2 SVGAGI. This CDR3 reads CASSPGRVGYTF. The DNA of the CDR3 is TGTGCCAGCAGCCCCGGCAGGGTCGGCTACACCTTC.

In its sample, this clonotype was seen many times. The chain is built from TRBV5-1 and TRBJ2-1, with 8 bases aligning to TRBD1. The CDR3 covers 16 residues. Germline trimming cut 1 base from V and 2 bases from J; bases unmatched to any gene: 5. Per the germline V gene, CDR1 is SGHRS and CDR2 is YFSETQ. CDR3: CASSLMAGGTYNEQFF. In DNA form, the CDR3 reads TGCGCCAGCAGCTTGATGGCAGGGGGCACCTACAATGAGCAGTTCTTC.

At least ten counts were recorded for this clonotype. The rearrangement uses TRBV28 and TRBJ2-1; D gene uncertain. CDR1 MDHEN and CDR2 SYDVKM come from the germline V gene. There are 12 residues in the CDR3. The V gene lost 2 bases and the J gene lost 9 bases, with 8 bases spanning the gap. CDR3 sequence: CASSLRAFEQFF. The CDR3, as DNA: TGTGCCAGCAGTTTAAGGGCTTTTGAGCAGTTCTTC. Combining the CDR3 with reference TRBV28 and TRBJ2-1 gives the whole variable domain DVKVTQSSRYLVKRTGEKVFLECVQDMDHENMFWYRQDPGLGLRLIYFSYDVKMKEKGDIPEGYSVSREKKERFSLILESASTNQTSMYLCASSLRAFEQFFGPGTRLTVL.

This clonotype was counted many times. V usage is TRBV2 and J usage is TRBJ2-5; D ambiguous. Looked up from germline, CDR1 is SNHLY and CDR2 is FYNNEI. The CDR3 sequence is 13 residues long. The germline V and J ends were trimmed by 2 bases and 7 bases, with 11 bases remaining between them. Here the CDR3 DNA reads TGTGCCAGCAGTGAAAACCGGAGTGGGACCCAGTACTTC. Encoded protein: CASSENRSGTQYF.

The genes are TRBV5-1 and TRBJ1-2, with D possibly matching TRBD1 (5 bases). The V gene's germline CDR1 is SGHRS and CDR2 YFSETQ. V was pared by 3 bases and J by 4 bases, with 10 bases between. The CDR3 is 13 amino acids. The CDR3 spells CASSSDTLYGYTF. For the CDR3, the DNA is TGCGCCAGCAGCTCGGACACTCTCTATGGCTACACCTTC.

The sample holds many counts of this clonotype. This rearrangement joins TRBV29-1 to TRBJ2-2; tentatively, D is TRBD1 (5 bases). CDR1 and CDR2 (germline): SQVTM, ANQGSEA. The V end lost 4 bases, the J end lost 5 bases, and 11 bases lay between the germline ends. The CDR3 is 13 amino acids. The CDR3 spells CSVGPGMTGELFF. The CDR3, as DNA: TGCAGCGTTGGACCAGGGATGACCGGGGAGCTGTTTTTT.

V usage is TRBV9 and J usage is TRBJ2-7, with TRBD1 matching over 8 bases. CDR3 length: 17 residues. Germline assignment: CDR1 SGDLS and CDR2 YYNGEE. V was clipped by 3 bases and J by 2 bases; unmatched bases: 13. The DNA of the CDR3 is TGTGCCAGCAGCGCCAACCCCGACAGGGGCCCGACCTACGAGCAGTACTTC. Translated, it gives CASSANPDRGPTYEQYF.

Ten or more counts support this clonotype. CDR3 coding DNA: TGTGCCAGCAGCCAACTGACCGTAACTAATGAAAAACTGTTTTTT. It translates to CASSQLTVTNEKLFF. V gene TRBV28 combines with J gene TRBJ1-4; D unresolved. This CDR3 comprises 15 residues. Germline V gene lookup returns CDR1 MDHEN and CDR2 SYDVKM. The V end was cut by 6 bases, the J end by 1 base, with 12 bases between. The whole variable domain, filled in from reference TRBV28 and TRBJ1-4, reads DVKVTQSSRYLVKRTGEKVFLECVQDMDHENMFWYRQDPGLGLRLIYFSYDVKMKEKGDIPEGYSVSREKKERFSLILESASTNQTSMYLCASSQLTVTNEKLFFGSGTQLSVL.

This clonotype was counted ten times or more. The chain employs TRBV28 and TRBJ1-1; 11 positions match TRBD1. Germline V gene data show CDR1 as MDHEN and CDR2 as SYDVKM. V lost 7 bases and J lost 3; bases outside the gene matches: 4. The CDR3 is 14 residues long. The CDR3 coding sequence is TGTGCCAGCAAAAGGACAGGGGGCCACACTGAAGCTTTCTTT. This sequence encodes CASKRTGGHTEAFF.

This clonotype has at least ten counts. The chain joins TRBV7-2 to TRBJ1-1; D ambiguous. Trimming cost V 1 base and J 8 bases, with 11 bases left between them. This CDR3 spans 13 amino acids. Per the germline V gene, CDR1 is SGHTA and CDR2 is FQGNSA. CDR3 coding DNA: TGTGCCAGCAGCTTAGTGACGGGCGGAGAAGCTTTCTTT. Protein product: CASSLVTGGEAFF.

V is TRBV18 and J is TRBJ1-2; tentatively, D is TRBD1 (5 bases). V was cut by 3 bases and J by 7 bases, with 15 bases left in between. This CDR3 region has 14 residues. Germline CDR1 KGHSH, CDR2 LQKENI. The CDR3 loop reads CASSPSDGRGGYTF. For the CDR3, the DNA is TGTGCCAGCTCACCCTCCGACGGAAGGGGTGGCTACACCTTC. Looking up the rest from reference TRBV18 and TRBJ1-2 gives the full variable domain: NAGVMQNPRHLVRRRGQEARLRCSPMKGHSHVYWYRQLPEEGLKFMVYLQKENIIDESGMPKERFSAEFPKEGPSILRIQQVVRGDSAAYFCASSPSDGRGGYTFGSGTRLTVV.

This chain connects TRBV4-1 to TRBJ1-2; weak D call: TRBD1 (5 bases). CDR1 is MGHRA and CDR2 is YSYEKL in the germline V gene. V was cut by 1 base and J by 8 bases, with 23 bases left in between. This CDR3 comprises 17 residues. The CDR3 region has the DNA TGCGCCAGCAGCCAAGTCCCTGGCCAGGGAACAGGCAGCGGCTACACCTTC. Translation: CASSQVPGQGTGSGYTF.